Listed below are T cell receptor beta chains from one sample, sequenced in a study of blood T cell repertoires in COVID-19. The table came from immunoSEQ multiplex PCR; TCRdb's copy has only in-frame clones and leaves some out. The data hold more than 70,000 clones, with roughly 80% observed a single time. What was sequenced was peripheral blood. These receptors were obtained from a woman between 70 and 85 years old with acute or convalescent COVID-19. Both conserved end residues are part of each CDR3. Fields, in order: clone size, V gene, J gene, D gene, CDR3 protein, CDR3 DNA. D genes are given only for firm matches. Expanded clones get a size class; other rows say once, few or many, or leave the size out.

size: NA
V: TRBV2
J: TRBJ2-1
D: TRBD1
CDR3: CASRVDRGNEQFF
DNA: TGTGCCAGCAGAGTAGACAGGGGAAATGAGCAGTTCTTC

size: few
V: TRBV7-3
J: TRBJ2-1
D: TRBD2
CDR3: CASSRGGTAGQNEQFF
DNA: TGTGCCAGCAGCCGGGGGGGCACGGCTGGGCAGAATGAGCAGTTCTTC

size: NA
V: TRBV7-2
J: TRBJ1-5
D: NA
CDR3: CASAPGVFGNQPQHF
DNA: TGTGCCAGCGCCCCCGGGGTATTCGGCAATCAGCCCCAGCATTTT

size: NA
V: TRBV5-1
J: TRBJ1-5
D: NA
CDR3: CASSLAGGNQPQHF
DNA: TGCGCCAGCAGCTTGGCGGGGGGGAATCAGCCCCAGCATTTT

size: NA
V: TRBV10-1
J: TRBJ2-1
D: TRBD1
CDR3: CASIITGGLPYNEQFF
DNA: TGCGCCAGCATTATTACAGGGGGTCTACCCTACAATGAGCAGTTCTTC

size: NA
V: TRBV5-1
J: TRBJ1-2
D: NA
CDR3: CASSSGQLYGYTF
DNA: TGCGCCAGCAGTTCCGGACAGCTCTATGGCTACACCTTC

size: few
V: TRBV10-1
J: TRBJ1-5
D: NA
CDR3: CASSDGLQPQHF
DNA: TGCGCCAGCAGTGATGGCCTTCAGCCCCAGCATTTT

size: NA
V: TRBV10-3
J: TRBJ2-5
D: TRBD1
CDR3: CAISVGTGQETQYF
DNA: TGTGCCATCAGTGTCGGGACAGGCCAAGAGACCCAGTACTTC

size: NA
V: TRBV6-5
J: TRBJ1-5
D: TRBD1
CDR3: CASRGPGGNQPQHF
DNA: TGTGCCAGCAGGGGGCCAGGGGGGAATCAGCCCCAGCATTTT

size: NA
V: TRBV18
J: TRBJ1-1
D: NA
CDR3: CASSPLGDTEAFF
DNA: TGTGCCAGCTCACCCCTCGGGGATACTGAAGCTTTCTTT

size: NA
V: TRBV20-1
J: TRBJ2-7
D: NA
CDR3: CSASRLAAEYEQYF
DNA: TGCAGTGCTAGTCGACTTGCCGCTGAATACGAGCAGTACTTC

size: NA
V: TRBV2
J: TRBJ2-2
D: TRBD2
CDR3: CASSPRLGLAGTNTGELFF
DNA: TGTGCCAGCAGCCCAAGATTGGGACTAGCGGGCACTAACACCGGGGAGCTGTTTTTT

size: NA
V: TRBV6-6
J: TRBJ1-4
D: NA
CDR3: CASGPQINEKLFF
DNA: TGTGCCAGCGGTCCGCAGATAAATGAAAAACTGTTTTTT

size: once
V: TRBV30
J: TRBJ1-5
D: NA
CDR3: CAWSAIDSRQPQHF
DNA: TGTGCCTGGAGTGCTATCGACAGTCGTCAGCCCCAGCATTTT

size: NA
V: TRBV28
J: TRBJ1-3
D: NA
CDR3: CASSSGKGNTIYF
DNA: TGTGCCAGCAGTTCAGGGAAGGGAAACACCATATATTTT

size: NA
V: TRBV7-2
J: TRBJ1-1
D: TRBD1
CDR3: CASSSYRGLRPEAFF
DNA: TGTGCCAGCAGCTCTTACAGGGGGCTGCGCCCTGAAGCTTTCTTT

size: once
V: TRBV19
J: TRBJ1-1
D: NA
CDR3: CASSIGRDPTEAFF
DNA: TGTGCCAGTAGTATAGGGAGGGACCCGACTGAAGCTTTCTTT